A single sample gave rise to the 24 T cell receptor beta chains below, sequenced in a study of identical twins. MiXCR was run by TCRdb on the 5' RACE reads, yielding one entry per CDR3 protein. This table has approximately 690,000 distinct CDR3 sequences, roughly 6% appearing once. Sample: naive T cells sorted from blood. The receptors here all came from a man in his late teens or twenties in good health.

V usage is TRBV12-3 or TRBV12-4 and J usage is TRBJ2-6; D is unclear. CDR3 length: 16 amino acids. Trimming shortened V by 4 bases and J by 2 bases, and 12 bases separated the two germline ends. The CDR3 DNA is TGTGCCAGCAGTTCCGTGGGGATTGCTGGGGCCAACGTCCTGACTTTC. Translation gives CASSSVGIAGANVLTF.

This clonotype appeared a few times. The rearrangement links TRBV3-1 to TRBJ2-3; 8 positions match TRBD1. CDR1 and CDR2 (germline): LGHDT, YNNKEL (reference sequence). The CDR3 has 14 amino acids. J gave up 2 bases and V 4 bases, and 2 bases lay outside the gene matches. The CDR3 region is CASSRTGNTDTQYF. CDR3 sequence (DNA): TGTGCCAGCAGCCGGACAGGGAACACAGATACGCAGTATTTT.

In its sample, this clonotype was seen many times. The CDR3 reads CASSAGPLNEKLFF. DNA for the CDR3: TGTGCCTCCAGTGCGGGGCCTCTGAATGAAAAACTGTTTTTT. The chain recombines TRBV6-1 with TRBJ1-4, with D perhaps matching TRBD1 (5 bases). V lost 11 bases to trimming and J lost 5 bases, with 18 bases between them. The CDR3 loop spans 14 amino acids. Germline CDR1 reads MNHNS; CDR2 reads SASEGT.

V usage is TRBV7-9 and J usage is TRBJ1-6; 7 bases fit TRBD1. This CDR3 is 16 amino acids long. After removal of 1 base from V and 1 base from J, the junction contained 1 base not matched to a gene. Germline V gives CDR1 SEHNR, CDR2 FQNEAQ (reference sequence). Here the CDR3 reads CASSLGQGSYNSPLHF. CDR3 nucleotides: TGTGCCAGCAGCTTAGGACAGGGTTCCTATAATTCACCCCTCCACTTT.

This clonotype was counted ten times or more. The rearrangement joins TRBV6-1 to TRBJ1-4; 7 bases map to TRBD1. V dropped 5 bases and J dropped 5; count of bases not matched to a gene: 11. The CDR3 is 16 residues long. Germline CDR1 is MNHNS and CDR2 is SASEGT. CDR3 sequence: CASSKKSLDRNEKLFF. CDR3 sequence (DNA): TGTGCCAGCAGTAAAAAATCCTTGGACAGGAATGAAAAACTGTTTTTT.

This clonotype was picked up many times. The DNA for the CDR3 is TGCAGTGCGGGCCCACACGCGTCCTACGAGCAGTACGTC. Translating it yields CSAGPHASYEQYV. The gene calls are TRBV20-1 and TRBJ2-7; D remains ambiguous. V dropped 6 bases and J dropped 1 base, with 13 bases sitting between them. The CDR3 runs 13 residues. Germline CDR1 is DFQATT and CDR2 is SNEGSKA (reference sequence).

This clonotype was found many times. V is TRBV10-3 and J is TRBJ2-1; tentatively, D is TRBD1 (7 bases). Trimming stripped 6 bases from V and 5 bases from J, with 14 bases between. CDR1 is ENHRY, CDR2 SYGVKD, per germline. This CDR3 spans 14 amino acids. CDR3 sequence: CAIRSDREDNEQFF. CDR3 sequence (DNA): TGTGCCATCAGATCAGACAGGGAGGACAATGAGCAGTTCTTC.

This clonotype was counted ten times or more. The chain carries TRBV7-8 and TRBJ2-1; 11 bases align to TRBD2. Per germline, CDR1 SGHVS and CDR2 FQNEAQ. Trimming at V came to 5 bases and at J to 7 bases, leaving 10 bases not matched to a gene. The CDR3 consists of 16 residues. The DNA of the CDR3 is TGTGCCAGCAGCACTAGAACTAGCGGGAGTTGGAATGAGCAGTTCTTC. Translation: CASSTRTSGSWNEQFF.

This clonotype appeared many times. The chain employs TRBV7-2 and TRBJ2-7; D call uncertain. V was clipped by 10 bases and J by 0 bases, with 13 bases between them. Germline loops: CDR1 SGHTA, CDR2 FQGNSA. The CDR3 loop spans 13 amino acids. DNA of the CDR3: TGTGCCACCACAAGATCGAGCTCCTACGAGCAGTACTTC. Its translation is CATTRSSSYEQYF.

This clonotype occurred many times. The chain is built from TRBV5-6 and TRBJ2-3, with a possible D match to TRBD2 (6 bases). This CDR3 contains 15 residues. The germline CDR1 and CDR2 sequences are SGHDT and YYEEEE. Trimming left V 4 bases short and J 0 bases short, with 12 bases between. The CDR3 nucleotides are TGTGCCAGCAGCGGGGGGTGGGGGAGCACAGATACGCAGTATTTT. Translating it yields CASSGGWGSTDTQYF.

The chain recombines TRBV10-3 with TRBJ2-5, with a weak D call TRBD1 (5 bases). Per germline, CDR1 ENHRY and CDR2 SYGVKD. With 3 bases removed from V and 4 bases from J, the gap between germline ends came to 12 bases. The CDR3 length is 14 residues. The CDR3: CAISEPGYGETQYF. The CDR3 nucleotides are TGTGCCATCAGTGAACCAGGGTACGGAGAGACCCAGTACTTC.

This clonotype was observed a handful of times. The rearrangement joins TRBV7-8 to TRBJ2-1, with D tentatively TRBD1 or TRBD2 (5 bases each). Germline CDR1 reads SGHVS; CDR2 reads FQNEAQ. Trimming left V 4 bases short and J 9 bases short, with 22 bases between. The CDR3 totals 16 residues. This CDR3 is CASSSRKGRGNLEQFF. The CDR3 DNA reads TGTGCCAGCAGCTCACGAAAGGGACGGGGCAATCTTGAGCAGTTCTTC.

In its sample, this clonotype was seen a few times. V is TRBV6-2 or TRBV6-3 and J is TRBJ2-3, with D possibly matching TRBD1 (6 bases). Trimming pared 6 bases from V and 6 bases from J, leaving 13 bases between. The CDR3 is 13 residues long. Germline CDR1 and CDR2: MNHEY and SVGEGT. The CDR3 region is CASSSYRADTQYF. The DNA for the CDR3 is TGTGCCAGCAGCTCCTACAGGGCCGATACGCAGTATTTT.

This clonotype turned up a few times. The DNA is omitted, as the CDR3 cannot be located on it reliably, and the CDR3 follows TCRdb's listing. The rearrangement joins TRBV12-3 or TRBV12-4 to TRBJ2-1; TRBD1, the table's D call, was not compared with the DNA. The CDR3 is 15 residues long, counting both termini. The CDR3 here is CASSFRGRFDNEQFF.

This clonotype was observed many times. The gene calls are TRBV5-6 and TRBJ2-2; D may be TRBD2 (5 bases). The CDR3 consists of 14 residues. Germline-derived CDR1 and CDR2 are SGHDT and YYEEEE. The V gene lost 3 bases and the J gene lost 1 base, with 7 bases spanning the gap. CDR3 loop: CASSSGMNTGELFF. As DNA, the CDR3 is TGTGCCAGCAGCTCCGGGATGAACACCGGGGAGCTGTTTTTT.

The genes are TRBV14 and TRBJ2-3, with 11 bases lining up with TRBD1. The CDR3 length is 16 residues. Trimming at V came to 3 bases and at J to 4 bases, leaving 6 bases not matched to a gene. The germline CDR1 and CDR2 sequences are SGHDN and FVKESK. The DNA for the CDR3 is TGTGCCAGCAGCCATTATCCGGGACAGGGGGCAGATACGCAGTATTTT. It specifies CASSHYPGQGADTQYF.

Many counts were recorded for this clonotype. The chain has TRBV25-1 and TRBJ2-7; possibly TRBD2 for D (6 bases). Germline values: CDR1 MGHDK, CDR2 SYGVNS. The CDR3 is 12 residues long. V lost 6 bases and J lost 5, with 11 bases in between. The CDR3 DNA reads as TGTGCCAGCAGCGGGGGACTCAACGAGCAGTACTTC. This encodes CASSGGLNEQYF.

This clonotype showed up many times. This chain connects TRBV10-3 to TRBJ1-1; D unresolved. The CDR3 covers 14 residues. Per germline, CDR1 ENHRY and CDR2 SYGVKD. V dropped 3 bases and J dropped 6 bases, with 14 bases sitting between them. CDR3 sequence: CAISEWTAGAEAFF. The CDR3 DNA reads TGTGCCATCAGTGAATGGACGGCGGGCGCTGAAGCTTTCTTT.

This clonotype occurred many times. The CDR3, as DNA: TGTGCCACCAGTGACGGGAGGGGCGCAGATACGCAGTATTTT. The encoded protein is CATSDGRGADTQYF. This chain joins TRBV24-1 and TRBJ2-3; 8 bases align to TRBD2. The CDR3 contains 14 residues. Germline V gives CDR1 KGHDR, CDR2 SFDVKD. With 4 bases clipped from V and 4 bases from J, the junction kept 3 bases outside the gene matches.

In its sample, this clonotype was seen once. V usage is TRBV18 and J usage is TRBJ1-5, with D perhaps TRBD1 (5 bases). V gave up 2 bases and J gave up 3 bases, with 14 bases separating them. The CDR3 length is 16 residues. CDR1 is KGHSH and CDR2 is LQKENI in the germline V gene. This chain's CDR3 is CASSPTSGANNQPQHF. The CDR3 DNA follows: TGTGCCAGCTCACCAACTTCCGGGGCCAACAATCAGCCCCAGCATTTT.

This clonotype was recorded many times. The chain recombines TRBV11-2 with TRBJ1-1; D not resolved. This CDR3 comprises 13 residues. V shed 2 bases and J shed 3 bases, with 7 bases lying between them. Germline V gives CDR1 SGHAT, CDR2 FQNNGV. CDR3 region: CASSLTPYTEAFF. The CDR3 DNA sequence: TGTGCCAGCAGCTTAACGCCCTACACTGAAGCTTTCTTT.

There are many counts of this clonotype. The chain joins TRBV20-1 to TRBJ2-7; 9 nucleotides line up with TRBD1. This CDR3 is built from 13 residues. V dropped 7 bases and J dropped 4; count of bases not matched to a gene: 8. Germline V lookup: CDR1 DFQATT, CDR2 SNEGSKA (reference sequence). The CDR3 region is CSVPGQGSYEQYF. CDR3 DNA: TGCAGTGTCCCCGGACAGGGGTCGTACGAGCAGTACTTC.

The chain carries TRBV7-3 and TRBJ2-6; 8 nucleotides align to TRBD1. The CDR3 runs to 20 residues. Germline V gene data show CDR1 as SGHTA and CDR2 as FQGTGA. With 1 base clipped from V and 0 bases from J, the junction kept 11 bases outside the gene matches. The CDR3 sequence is CASSLIPPGQASSGANVLTF. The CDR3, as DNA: TGTGCCAGCAGCTTAATTCCTCCGGGACAGGCGAGCTCTGGGGCCAACGTCCTGACTTTC.

The CDR3 loop reads CASSPEQGEYEQYF. In DNA form, the CDR3 reads TGTGCCAGCAGCCCCGAACAGGGCGAGTACGAGCAGTACTTC. The chain has TRBV7-9 and TRBJ2-7; D is perhaps TRBD1 (6 bases). The germline V gene has CDR1 SEHNR and CDR2 FQNEAQ (reference sequence). V was shortened by 5 bases and J by 4 bases, with 15 bases between the two germline ends. CDR3 length: 14 amino acids.